The TCR beta chain described here comes from a study of blood T cell repertoires in COVID-19 (dated by TCRdb to 2019 to 2021). The study in broad terms: Collaborator samples came from the United States, Italy and Spain and covered acute and convalescent phases of COVID-19. The material from the prospective study consisted of cDNA or gDNA derived from T cells, B-cell-depleted T cells, or PBMCs. The dataset comprised deeply sampled blood TCRbeta repertoires from subjects exposed to, actively infected with, or recovered from COVID-19. The repertoires were made available in a free public database intended to serve as a resource for research on the immune response to SARS-CoV-2. Samples were obtained from the ongoing ImmuneRACE study (first 160 participants) and from approximately 1,200 subjects provided by 6 global collaborators. Nearly every sample came with metadata listing a de-identified subject ID, COVID-19 status, age in years and sex. Where available, HLA class I and class II types were obtained from metadata supplied by the sample provider rather than from assay-based typing. The full study reports these points: The amount of clinical and demographic metadata varied by source and participant and was provided uncurated.

With regard to this clone: Its antigen is currently not known. The input lacks base qualities; no much larger clone sits a single base away.

The cysteine opens and the phenylalanine closes a CDR3 of 15 amino acids. The DNA shown is the 45-base CDR3, in frame from base 1. The immunoSEQ Assay, a bias-controlled multiplex PCR, was used to amplify TCRbeta CDR3 regions from genomic DNA. The study's own analysis went as follows. Within the assay, amplification of reference gene primers was used to estimate how many nucleated cells each sample contained. To quantify the absolute abundance of each unique TCRbeta CDR3 rearrangement, sequence reads were collapsed and filtered. For each sample, productive Simpson clonality was calculated as the square root of Simpson's diversity index over productive rearrangements. Imported from immuneACCESS, the table was reduced by TCRdb to in-frame sequences with V and J called. These copies leave out some clones; in studies compared against another copy, an unresolved V gene accounts for under half, and the cause of the remainder is not known. Clone size and V and J calls were adopted from that table, with D and trimming inferred from the DNA. The sample includes 450,000 or so clones, with 75% to 90% observed a single time. The ten most abundant clones make up around 1.5% of the sample.

In Seattle, one collaborating source enrolled patients while the infection was active and tracked those patients longitudinally over the course of disease. Each collaborating institution followed its own protocols to collect whole blood in K2EDTA tubes. For TCRbeta analysis, collaborator samples were shipped as frozen whole blood, as isolated PBMCs, or as DNA extracted from either sample type. The receptor's source is a woman aged 40-49 years with COVID-19, enrolled during active disease. Sequenced input: peripheral blood. The rearrangement combines TRBV21-1 with TRBJ1-1; TRBD1 reflects the table's D call only, with no check against the DNA. TRBV21-1 is given as a pseudogene. The sequenced DNA: TGTGCCAGCAGCACTACAGGGGGCGAGAGCACTGAAGCTTTCTTT. Its protein is CASSTTGGESTEAFF.